This TCR beta chain was sequenced in a study of shared clonotypes between healthy human individuals. Study-wide background: A couple of women and a few men aged 18 to 49 made up the donors.

General study findings and limits: A generally larger estimated richness was seen in naive subsets than in memory subsets.

Naive CD8 cells were CD45RO-negative, positively selected for CCR7, excluding terminally differentiated effector memory CD45RA+ cells. Comments on this clone: Its antigen is not known.

This CDR3 comprises 15 residues. V lost 5 bases, J lost 3 bases, and 3 bases stayed unmatched. Germline V gives CDR1 LNHNV, CDR2 YYDKDF (reference sequence). Assay runs were performed at deep level. The method was immunoSEQ multiplex PCR; TCRdb's version includes in-frame clones alone and lacks a portion of them. The sample has 560,000 or so clones, 95% to 97% seen once. Sequenced: naive CD8+ T cells sorted from blood. The sequence was obtained from a woman in her twenties or thirties in good health. The V and J genes are TRBV15 and TRBJ2-5, with 13 bases fitting TRBD2. This CDR3 reads CATSGGLAGKETQYF. CDR3 sequence (DNA): TGTGCCACCAGCGGGGGACTAGCGGGAAAAGAGACCCAGTACTTC. The variable domain in full, with the rest retrieved from reference TRBV15 and TRBJ2-5, is DAMVIQNPRYQVTQFGKPVTLSCSQTLNHNVMYWYQQKSSQAPKLLFHYYDKDFNNEADTPDNFQSRRPNTSFCFLDIRSPGLGDTAMYLCATSGGLAGKETQYFGPGTRLLVL.